Shown below are 9 T cell receptor beta chains from a single sample sequenced in a study of blood T cell repertoires in COVID-19. Only in-frame clones appear in the TCRdb table, and some are missing; sequencing was by immunoSEQ multiplex PCR. The sample contains about 390,000 clones, around 87% of which appear only once. The material sequenced was peripheral blood. The receptors derive from a woman in her sixties or seventies with COVID-19, enrolled during active disease.

This chain links TRBV15 with TRBJ1-5; D is perhaps TRBD1 (5 bases). From germline, CDR1 is LNHNV and CDR2 YYDKDF (reference sequence). The ends were cut back, 1 base at V and 5 bases at J, with 12 bases in the middle. The CDR3 is 15 amino acids. The CDR3 bases are TGTGCCACCAGCAGAGCAGGGATTGGCGATCAGCCCCAGCATTTT. It encodes CATSRAGIGDQPQHF. Full variable domain (remainder filled in from reference TRBV15 and TRBJ1-5): DAMVIQNPRYQVTQFGKPVTLSCSQTLNHNVMYWYQQKSSQAPKLLFHYYDKDFNNEADTPDNFQSRRPNTSFCFLDIRSPGLGDTAMYLCATSRAGIGDQPQHFGDGTRLSIL.

The rearrangement links TRBV7-6 to TRBJ2-7; D may be TRBD1 (6 bases). The ends were cut back, 5 bases at V and 7 bases at J, with 12 bases in the middle. This CDR3 is 12 amino acids long. Germline CDR1 is SGHVS and CDR2 is FNYEAQ. As DNA, the CDR3 is TGTGCCAGCAGCCAAATCACAGGGGAGCAGTACTTC. Encoded protein: CASSQITGEQYF.

The chain links TRBV30 to TRBJ1-6; 9 bases agree with TRBD1. Germline V gene sequence: CDR1 GTSNPN, CDR2 SVGIG (reference sequence). The length of the CDR3 is 15 residues. J was trimmed by 8 bases and V by 4 bases; bases with no gene match: 9. CDR3 in amino acids: CAWTYPQGAHSPLHF. CDR3 in DNA: TGTGCCTGGACATACCCACAGGGGGCACATTCACCCCTCCACTTT.

The chain links TRBV18 to TRBJ2-3; D may be TRBD2 (7 bases). The length of the CDR3 is 15 residues. From germline, CDR1 is KGHSH and CDR2 LQKENI. V was cut by 6 bases and J by 5 bases, with 18 bases left in between. CDR3 loop: CASSPPTGGVDTQYF. Written as DNA, the CDR3 is TGTGCCAGCTCCCCCCCCACGGGGGGCGTAGATACGCAGTATTTT.

The chain carries TRBV6-6 and TRBJ1-4, with TRBD1 matching 7 bases. There are 14 residues in the CDR3. CDR1 is MNHNY and CDR2 is SVGAGI in the germline V gene (reference sequence). Trimming cost V 6 bases and J 8 bases; bases outside gene matches: 9. CDR3 region: CASRPQGFGEKLFF. CDR3 coding DNA: TGTGCCAGCAGGCCACAGGGGTTTGGCGAAAAACTGTTTTTT.

The CDR3 DNA is TGTGCCAGCACCACTGGCGGGGATAGCACAGATACGCAGTATTTT. It translates to CASTTGGDSTDTQYF. The chain carries TRBV5-4 and TRBJ2-3; the D gene is possibly TRBD2 (6 bases). Looked up from germline, CDR1 is SGHNT and CDR2 is YYREEE (reference sequence). The CDR3 spans 15 residues. V was clipped by 6 bases and J by 0 bases, with 14 bases between them.

The CDR3 loop is CATRDRQAGKLFF. DNA of the CDR3: TGTGCCACCCGGGACAGACAAGCTGGAAAACTGTTTTTT. The V and J genes are TRBV12-3 or TRBV12-4 and TRBJ1-4; 7 bases match TRBD1. This CDR3 has 13 residues. Germline trimming cut 10 bases from V and 10 bases from J; bases unmatched to any gene: 12.

The table lists this clone with a count of one. The chain has TRBV9 and TRBJ2-2; the match to TRBD2 covers 7 bases. Unmatched junction bases numbered 7, after V lost 0 bases and J lost 8 bases. There are 15 residues in the CDR3. The V gene's germline CDR1 is SGDLS and CDR2 YYNGEE. The CDR3 DNA follows: TGTGCCAGCAGCGTAGTAGCGGGCTCCCCTGGGGAGCTGTTTTTT. Protein: CASSVVAGSPGELFF.

The V call is TRBV7-8, the J call TRBJ1-6, with D tentatively TRBD1 (5 bases). This CDR3 spans 15 amino acids. Between the trimmed V and J ends, which lost 2 bases and 7 bases, there was a span of 12 bases. Germline loops: CDR1 SGHVS, CDR2 FQNEAQ. The CDR3: CASSLQGLGNSPLHF. CDR3 sequence (DNA): TGTGCCAGCAGCTTACAGGGATTGGGGAATTCACCCCTCCACTTT.